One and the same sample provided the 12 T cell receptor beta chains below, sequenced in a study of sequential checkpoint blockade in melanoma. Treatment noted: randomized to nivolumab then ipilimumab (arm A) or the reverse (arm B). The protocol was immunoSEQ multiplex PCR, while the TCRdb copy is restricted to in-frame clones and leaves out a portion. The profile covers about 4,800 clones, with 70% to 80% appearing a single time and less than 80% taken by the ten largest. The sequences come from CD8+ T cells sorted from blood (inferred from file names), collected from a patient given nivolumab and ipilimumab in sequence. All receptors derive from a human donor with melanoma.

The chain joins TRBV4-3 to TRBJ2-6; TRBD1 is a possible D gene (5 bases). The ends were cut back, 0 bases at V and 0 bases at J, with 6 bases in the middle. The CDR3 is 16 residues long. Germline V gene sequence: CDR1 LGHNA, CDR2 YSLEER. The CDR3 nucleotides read TGCGCCAGCAGCCAAGATAGGGGCTCTGGGGCCAACGTCCTGACTTTC. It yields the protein CASSQDRGSGANVLTF.

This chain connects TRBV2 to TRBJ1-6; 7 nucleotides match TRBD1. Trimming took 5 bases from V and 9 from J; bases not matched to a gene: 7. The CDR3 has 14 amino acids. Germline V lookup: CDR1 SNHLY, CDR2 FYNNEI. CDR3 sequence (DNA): TGTGCCAGCAGTCCCGGGACAGTCCTTTCACCCCTCCACTTT. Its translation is CASSPGTVLSPLHF.

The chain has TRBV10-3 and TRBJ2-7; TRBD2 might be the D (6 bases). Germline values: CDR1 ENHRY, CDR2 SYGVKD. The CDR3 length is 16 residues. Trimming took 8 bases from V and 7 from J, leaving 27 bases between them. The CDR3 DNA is TGTGCCATCCGAGGAGGGGCAGGACCTAGGGTGGGGGAGCAGTACTTC. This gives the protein CAIRGGAGPRVGEQYF.

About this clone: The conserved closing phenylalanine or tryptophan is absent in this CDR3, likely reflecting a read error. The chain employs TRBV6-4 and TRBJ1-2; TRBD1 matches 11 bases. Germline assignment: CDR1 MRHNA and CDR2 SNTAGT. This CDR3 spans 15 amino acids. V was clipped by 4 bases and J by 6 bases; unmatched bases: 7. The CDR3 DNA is TGTGCCAGCAGTGCGGGAGGACAGGGGGCAGATGGCTACACCCTC. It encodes CASSAGGQGADGYTL.

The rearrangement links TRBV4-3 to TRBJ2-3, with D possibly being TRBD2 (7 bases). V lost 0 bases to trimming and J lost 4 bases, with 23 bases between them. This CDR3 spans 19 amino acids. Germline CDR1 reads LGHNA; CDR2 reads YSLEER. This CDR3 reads CASSQDFRGGGRTADTQYF. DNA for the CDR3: TGCGCCAGCAGCCAAGATTTTCGAGGGGGGGGTCGGACGGCAGATACGCAGTATTTT.

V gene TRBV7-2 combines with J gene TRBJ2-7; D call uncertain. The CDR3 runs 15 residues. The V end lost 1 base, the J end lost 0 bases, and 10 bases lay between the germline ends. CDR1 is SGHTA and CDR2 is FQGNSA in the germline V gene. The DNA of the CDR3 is TGTGCCAGCAGCTTAGAGTTTCACAGCTCCTACGAGCAGTACTTC. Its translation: CASSLEFHSSYEQYF.

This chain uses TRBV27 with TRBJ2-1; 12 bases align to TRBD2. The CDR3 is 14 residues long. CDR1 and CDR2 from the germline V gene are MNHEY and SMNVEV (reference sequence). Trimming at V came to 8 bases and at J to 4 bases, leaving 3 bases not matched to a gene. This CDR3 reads CASYGLAGYNEQFF. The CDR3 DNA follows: TGTGCCAGCTACGGACTAGCGGGGTACAATGAGCAGTTCTTC.

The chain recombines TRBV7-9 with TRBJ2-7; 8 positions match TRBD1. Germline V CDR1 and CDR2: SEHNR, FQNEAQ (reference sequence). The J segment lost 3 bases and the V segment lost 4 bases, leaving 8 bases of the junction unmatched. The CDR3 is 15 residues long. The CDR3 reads CASSSGGQGGYEQYF. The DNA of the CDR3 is TGTGCCAGCAGCTCCGGAGGACAGGGAGGCTACGAGCAGTACTTC.

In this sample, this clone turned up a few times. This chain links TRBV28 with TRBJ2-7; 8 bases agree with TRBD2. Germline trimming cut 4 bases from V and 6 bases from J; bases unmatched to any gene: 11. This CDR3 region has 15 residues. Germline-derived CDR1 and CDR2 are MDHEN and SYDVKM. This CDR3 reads CASSWSRHGGGEQYF. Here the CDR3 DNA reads TGTGCCAGCAGTTGGTCGAGACACGGGGGGGGCGAGCAGTACTTC.

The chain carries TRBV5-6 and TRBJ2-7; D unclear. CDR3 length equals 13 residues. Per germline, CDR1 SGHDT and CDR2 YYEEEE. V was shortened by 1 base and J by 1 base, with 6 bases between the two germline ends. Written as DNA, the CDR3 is TGTGCCAGCAGCTTGCAACAGTCCTACGAGCAGTACTTC. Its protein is CASSLQQSYEQYF.

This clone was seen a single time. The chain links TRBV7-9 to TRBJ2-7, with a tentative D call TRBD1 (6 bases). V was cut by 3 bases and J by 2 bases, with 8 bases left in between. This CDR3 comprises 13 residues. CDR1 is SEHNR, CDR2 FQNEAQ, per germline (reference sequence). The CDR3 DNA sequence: TGTGCCAGCAGCTTTGGACAGACCTACGAGCAGTACTTC. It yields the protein CASSFGQTYEQYF.

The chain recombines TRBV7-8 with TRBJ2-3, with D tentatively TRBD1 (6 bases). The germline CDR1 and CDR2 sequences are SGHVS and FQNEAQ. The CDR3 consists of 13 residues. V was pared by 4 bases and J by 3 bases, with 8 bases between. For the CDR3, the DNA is TGTGCCAGCAGCTGGACAGTTACAGATACGCAGTATTTT. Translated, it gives CASSWTVTDTQYF.